Shown below are 19 T cell receptor beta chains from a single sample sequenced in a study of blood T cell repertoires in COVID-19. Produced via immunoSEQ multiplex PCR; TCRdb's table is partial and in-frame only. The sample holds around 290,000 clones, around nine tenths seen once. The sequenced sample consisted of PBMCs or T cells enriched from blood (not recorded which). These receptors originate from a woman aged 18-35 years who had recovered from COVID-19.

CDR3 in amino acids: CASSLSQNNEQFF. The DNA of the CDR3 is TGTGCCAGCAGTTTAAGTCAGAACAATGAGCAGTTCTTC. The J gene is TRBJ2-1, the V gene TRBV27; D is unclear. The CDR3 length is 13 residues. Germline V gene sequence: CDR1 MNHEY, CDR2 SMNVEV (reference sequence). Trimming pared 2 bases from V and 5 bases from J, leaving 7 bases between.

The J gene is TRBJ2-1, the V gene TRBV25-1; 10 nucleotides align to TRBD2. This CDR3 contains 15 residues. Trimming cost V 3 bases and J 4 bases; bases outside gene matches: 3. Looked up from germline, CDR1 is MGHDK and CDR2 is SYGVNS. The CDR3 DNA follows: TGTGCCAGCAGTGATTGGACTAGCGGATACAATGAGCAGTTCTTC. It encodes CASSDWTSGYNEQFF.

This clone has a single count. V and J are TRBV6-5 and TRBJ2-7; 8 bases map to TRBD1. After removal of 6 bases from V and 2 bases from J, the junction contained 9 bases not matched to a gene. Germline V gene lookup returns CDR1 MNHEY and CDR2 SVGAGI. The CDR3 is 15 amino acids. The CDR3 coding sequence is TGTGCCAGCAGCCCCTCCCCAGGGGGCCCCTACGAGCAGTACTTC. Its translation: CASSPSPGGPYEQYF.

The chain uses TRBV6-2 or TRBV6-3 and TRBJ1-1; no clear D gene. Per germline, CDR1 MNHEY and CDR2 SVGEGT. V was pared by 4 bases and J by 0 bases, with 12 bases between. The CDR3 sequence is 15 residues long. The CDR3 bases are TGTGCCAGCAGTTCCCCTGGAGGCATGAACACTGAAGCTTTCTTT. Translation gives CASSSPGGMNTEAFF.

Only a few counts were recorded for this clone. J is TRBJ1-5 and V is TRBV28; TRBD1 aligns across 7 bases. The CDR3 runs 14 residues. Germline trimming cut 10 bases from V and 7 bases from J; bases unmatched to any gene: 13. Germline assignment: CDR1 MDHEN and CDR2 SYDVKM. The CDR3 region has the DNA TGTGCCACCTATGAAGGGGGCGAAGGCCAGCCCCAGCATTTT. Protein product: CATYEGGEGQPQHF.

J is TRBJ1-2 and V is TRBV30; D gene unclear. V lost 3 bases, J lost 2 bases, and 7 bases lay in between. CDR1 and CDR2 from the germline V gene are GTSNPN and SVGIG (reference sequence). The length of the CDR3 is 12 residues. CDR3 in DNA: TGTGCCTGGAGGGCACAGAACTATGGCTACACCTTC. It yields the protein CAWRAQNYGYTF.

The J gene is TRBJ1-6, the V gene TRBV6-2 or TRBV6-3, with D maybe TRBD1 (6 bases). V was pared by 5 bases and J by 7 bases, with 18 bases between. Germline CDR1 is MNHEY and CDR2 is SVGEGT. The CDR3 has 16 residues. The chain's CDR3 is CASSLTGTKGNSPLHF. The CDR3 bases are TGTGCCAGCAGTCTAACCGGGACAAAGGGGAATTCACCCCTCCACTTT.

The rearrangement uses TRBV20-1 and TRBJ2-3; the D is unclear. The length of the CDR3 is 12 residues. CDR1 is DFQATT, CDR2 SNEGSKA, per germline (reference sequence). V shed 3 bases and J shed 9 bases, with 13 bases lying between them. CDR3 sequence: CSASLATRTQYF. The CDR3, as DNA: TGCAGTGCTAGTCTTGCCACCAGGACGCAGTATTTT.

The gene calls are TRBV28 and TRBJ1-2, with 8 bases fitting TRBD1. The trim removed 10 bases at V and 5 bases at J, leaving 21 bases unmatched. CDR3 length: 17 residues. Germline V gene sequence: CDR1 MDHEN, CDR2 SYDVKM. CDR3 sequence: CATRHRDRTLGGYGYTF. The CDR3 bases are TGTGCCACCCGGCATCGGGACAGGACCTTGGGGGGTTATGGCTACACCTTC.

The genes are TRBV5-1 and TRBJ2-1, with a tentative D call TRBD2 (6 bases). The V gene lost 4 bases and the J gene lost 10 bases, with 9 bases spanning the gap. CDR3 length: 11 amino acids. The germline gives CDR1 SGHRS, CDR2 YFSETQ. CDR3 nucleotides: TGCGCCAGCAGCCCCGGACTAGAGCAGTTCTTC. Protein product: CASSPGLEQFF.

V gene TRBV11-2 combines with J gene TRBJ2-7; D is possibly TRBD1 (6 bases). V was pared by 3 bases and J by 3 bases, with 12 bases between. Per germline, CDR1 SGHAT and CDR2 FQNNGV. The CDR3 spans 14 residues. The CDR3 DNA is TGTGCCAGCAGCTTCTTACAGGGCGTCTACGAGCAGTACTTC. Protein: CASSFLQGVYEQYF.

This chain joins TRBV5-1 and TRBJ2-5; 13 bases match TRBD2. This CDR3 contains 21 residues. CDR1 is SGHRS and CDR2 is YFSETQ in the germline V gene. Trimming cost V 4 bases and J 0 bases; bases outside gene matches: 18. CDR3 residues: CASSRTPGTSGKRGNQETQYF. CDR3 bases: TGCGCCAGCAGCCGCACACCCGGGACTAGCGGGAAGAGGGGAAACCAAGAGACCCAGTACTTC.

The chain links TRBV7-9 to TRBJ1-1, with a weak D call TRBD1 (5 bases). With 1 base removed from V and 7 bases from J, the gap between germline ends came to 7 bases. CDR1 SEHNR and CDR2 FQNEAQ come from the germline V gene (reference sequence). The CDR3 totals 12 residues. CDR3 residues: CASSLGQIEAFF. In DNA form, the CDR3 reads TGTGCCAGCAGCTTAGGACAGATTGAAGCTTTCTTT.

This chain uses TRBV27 with TRBJ2-3, with unresolved D. With 2 bases removed from V and 6 bases from J, the gap between germline ends came to 9 bases. The CDR3 length is 13 residues. The germline gives CDR1 MNHEY, CDR2 SMNVEV (reference sequence). DNA for the CDR3: TGTGCCAGCAGTTTAGGTTGGCGGGATACGCAGTATTTT. Encoded protein: CASSLGWRDTQYF.

This chain connects TRBV2 to TRBJ1-2, with 8 bases lining up with TRBD1. CDR3 size: 15 residues. V trimming: 3 bases; J trimming: 8 bases; junction bases outside the gene matches: 11. Germline CDR1 is SNHLY and CDR2 is FYNNEI. CDR3 nucleotides: TGTGCCAGCAGTGAGTTCGCCCAAACAGGGGGAGGCTACACCTTC. As protein: CASSEFAQTGGGYTF.

V is TRBV7-8 and J is TRBJ1-5; TRBD1 is a possible D gene (5 bases). This CDR3 spans 16 amino acids. V was pared by 5 bases and J by 3 bases, with 17 bases between. Germline CDR1 is SGHVS and CDR2 is FQNEAQ. The CDR3 is CASSPRGGLNNQPQHF. The CDR3 region has the DNA TGTGCCAGCAGCCCCCGGGGGGGACTGAACAATCAGCCCCAGCATTTT.

This clone has only a few counts. The rearrangement links TRBV10-2 to TRBJ1-2; TRBD1 matches at 7 bases. This CDR3 contains 14 residues. Germline V CDR1 and CDR2: WSHSY, SAAADI. J was trimmed by 4 bases and V by 3 bases; bases with no gene match: 5. The CDR3 loop is CASSDYRGSYGYTF. CDR3 nucleotide sequence: TGCGCCAGCAGTGATTACAGGGGATCCTATGGCTACACCTTC.

The chain links TRBV5-4 to TRBJ2-6; D may be TRBD2 (7 bases). Between the trimmed V and J ends, which lost 2 bases and 0 bases, there was a span of 21 bases. The CDR3 spans 20 residues. Germline CDR1 and CDR2: SGHNT and YYREEE (reference sequence). CDR3 coding DNA: TGTGCCAGCAGCTTTGGGGGGGCCGGCAGTCCTTCCTCTGGGGCCAACGTCCTGACTTTC. Protein sequence: CASSFGGAGSPSSGANVLTF.

The sample holds one count of this clone. The rearrangement uses TRBV9 and TRBJ2-3; D gene ambiguous. The CDR3 runs to 13 residues. Germline CDR1 is SGDLS and CDR2 is YYNGEE. Deletions cut 0 bases from V and 4 bases from J, with 6 bases between. The CDR3 region is CASSVGLPDTQYF. The CDR3 region has the DNA TGTGCCAGCAGCGTAGGTCTCCCAGATACGCAGTATTTT.